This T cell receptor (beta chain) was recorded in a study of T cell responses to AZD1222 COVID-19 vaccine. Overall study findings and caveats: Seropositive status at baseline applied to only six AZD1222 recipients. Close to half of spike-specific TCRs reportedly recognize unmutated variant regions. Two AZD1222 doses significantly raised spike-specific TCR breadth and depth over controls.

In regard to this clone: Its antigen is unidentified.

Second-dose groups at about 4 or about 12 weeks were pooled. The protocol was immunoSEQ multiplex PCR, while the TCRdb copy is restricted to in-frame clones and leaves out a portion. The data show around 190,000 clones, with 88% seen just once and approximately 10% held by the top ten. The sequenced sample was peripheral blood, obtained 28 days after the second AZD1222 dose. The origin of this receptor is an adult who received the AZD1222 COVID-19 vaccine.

Here the CDR3 reads CASSQDRGRRGLAKNIQYF. Written as DNA, the CDR3 is TGTGCCAGCAGCCAAGATCGGGGTCGGCGGGGGCTAGCCAAAAACATTCAGTACTTC. The chain employs TRBV3-1 (or the pseudogene TRBV3-2) and TRBJ2-4; perhaps TRBD2 as D (7 bases). Germline CDR1 and CDR2: LGHDT and YNNKEL (reference sequence). Trimming shortened V by 0 bases and J by 0 bases, and 18 bases separated the two germline ends. CDR3 size: 19 residues.